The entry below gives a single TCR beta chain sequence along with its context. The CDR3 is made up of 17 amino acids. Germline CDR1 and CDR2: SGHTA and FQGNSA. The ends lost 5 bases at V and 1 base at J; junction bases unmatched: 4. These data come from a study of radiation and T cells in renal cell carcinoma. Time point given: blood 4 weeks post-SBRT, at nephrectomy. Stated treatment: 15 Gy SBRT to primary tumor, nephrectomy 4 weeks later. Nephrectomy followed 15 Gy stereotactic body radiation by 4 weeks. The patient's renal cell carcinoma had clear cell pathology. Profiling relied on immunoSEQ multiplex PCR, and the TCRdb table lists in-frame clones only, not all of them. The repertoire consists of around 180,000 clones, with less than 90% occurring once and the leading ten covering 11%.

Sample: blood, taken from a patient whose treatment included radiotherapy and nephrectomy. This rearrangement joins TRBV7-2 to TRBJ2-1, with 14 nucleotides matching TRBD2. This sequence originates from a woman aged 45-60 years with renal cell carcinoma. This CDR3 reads CASSPRTSGGSYNEQFF. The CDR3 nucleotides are TGTGCCAGCAGCCCGCGGACTAGCGGGGGGTCCTACAATGAGCAGTTCTTC.